This passage covers 28 T cell receptor beta chains from one sample sequenced in a study of cytomegalovirus exposure and HLA in healthy donors. Primers: 60 Vbeta forward and 13 Jbeta reverse. Assay: immunoSEQ multiplex PCR; the TCRdb copy retains only in-frame clones and omits some. The sample has roughly 190,000 clones, about 9% seen once; the top ten hold 1% to 1.5%. The specimen was PBMCs. The source of these receptors is a woman in her twenties or thirties in good health and CMV-seropositive.

The rearrangement links TRBV9 to TRBJ2-5; D perhaps matches TRBD2 (6 bases). Trimming cost V 0 bases and J 5 bases, with 14 bases left between them. This CDR3 has 15 residues. Germline CDR1 SGDLS, CDR2 YYNGEE. In DNA, the CDR3 is TGTGCCAGCAGCGTAGGTACTAGCTTGACCGAGACCCAGTACTTC. It specifies CASSVGTSLTETQYF. Complete variable domain (other parts from reference TRBV9 and TRBJ2-5): DSGVTQTPKHLITATGQRVTLRCSPRSGDLSVYWYQQSLDQGLQFLIQYYNGEERAKGNILERFSAQQFPDLHSELNLSSLELGDSALYFCASSVGTSLTETQYFGPGTRLLVL.

This clone occurred a few times. The chain couples TRBV20-1 to TRBJ2-7; D not resolved. The CDR3 is made up of 11 amino acids. The V and J ends lost 1 base and 4 bases respectively, with 5 bases between them. Germline V CDR1 and CDR2: DFQATT, SNEGSKA (reference sequence). The CDR3 coding sequence is TGCAGTGCTAGAGTATTGTACGAGCAGTACTTC. Amino acids: CSARVLYEQYF.

This sequence joins TRBV11-2 and TRBJ1-3; perhaps TRBD1 as D (5 bases). CDR3 length: 15 residues. Trimming removed 0 bases at V and 4 bases at J, with 10 bases between. Per the germline V gene, CDR1 is SGHAT and CDR2 is FQNNGV. The CDR3 protein is CASSLERGKGNTIYF. The CDR3 region has the DNA TGTGCCAGCAGCTTAGAACGGGGGAAAGGAAACACCATATATTTT.

The chain employs TRBV19 and TRBJ1-2, with 7 bases matching TRBD1. V dropped 8 bases and J dropped 6; count of bases not matched to a gene: 15. The germline CDR1 and CDR2 sequences are LNHDA and SQIVND (reference sequence). The CDR3 has 15 amino acids. DNA of the CDR3: TGTGCCAGTTCATATGACTCAGGGGGGAGCAATGGCTACACCTTC. The encoded protein is CASSYDSGGSNGYTF. Supplemented by reference TRBV19 and TRBJ1-2, the full variable domain reads DGGITQSPKYLFRKEGQNVTLSCEQNLNHDAMYWYRQDPGQGLRLIYYSQIVNDFQKGDIAEGYSVSREKKESFPLTVTSAQKNPTAFYLCASSYDSGGSNGYTFGSGTRLTVV.

Only a few counts were recorded for this clone. The chain combines TRBV7-2 with TRBJ2-7; 8 positions match TRBD2. After removal of 6 bases from V and 6 bases from J, the junction contained 13 bases not matched to a gene. The CDR3 is 15 residues long. CDR1 is SGHTA, CDR2 FQGNSA, per germline. The CDR3 reads CASRPERETLGEQYF. DNA for the CDR3: TGTGCCAGCAGACCCGAGCGGGAGACCCTCGGCGAGCAGTACTTC.

This clone was seen only a few times. The chain employs TRBV11-2 and TRBJ2-7; 8 nucleotides line up with TRBD2. This CDR3 region has 17 residues. CDR1 is SGHAT, CDR2 FQNNGV, per germline. The V gene end was trimmed by 1 base and the J gene end by 2 bases; junction bases not matched to a gene: 10. This CDR3 is CASSLGGYSGIPYEQYF. The CDR3 bases are TGTGCCAGCAGCTTAGGGGGGTATAGCGGGATCCCCTACGAGCAGTACTTC.

This clone was recorded a few times. This chain links TRBV20-1 with TRBJ2-5; the D is unclear. This CDR3 comprises 11 residues. V was cut by 6 bases and J by 5 bases, with 10 bases left in between. Germline lookup yields CDR1 DFQATT and CDR2 SNEGSKA (reference sequence). CDR3 region: CSAQISETQYF. In DNA form, the CDR3 reads TGCAGTGCACAGATAAGTGAGACCCAGTACTTC.

This clone was seen more than once but under ten times. The chain links TRBV7-9 to TRBJ1-5, with 7 bases identical to TRBD1. This CDR3 contains 18 residues. V gave up 4 bases and J gave up 3 bases; unmatched junction bases: 15. CDR1 is SEHNR, CDR2 FQNEAQ, per germline (reference sequence). The CDR3 DNA sequence: TGTGCCAGCAGCTCGTACCTCACTTCCGGGACAGACAATCAGCCCCAGCATTTT. The encoded protein is CASSSYLTSGTDNQPQHF.

The chain employs TRBV4-1 and TRBJ2-6; TRBD1 might be the D (6 bases). Germline CDR1 MGHRA, CDR2 YSYEKL. This CDR3 region has 16 residues. V lost 0 bases to trimming and J lost 1 base, with 7 bases between them. DNA for the CDR3: TGCGCCAGCAGCCAAGAACAGGGTTCTGGGGCCAACGTCCTGACTTTC. Translation gives CASSQEQGSGANVLTF.

This clone was observed a few times. Other nucleotide sequences in the sample specify the same CDR3. The chain carries TRBV6-5 and TRBJ2-7; maybe TRBD1 (6 bases). Looked up from germline, CDR1 is MNHEY and CDR2 is SVGAGI. The germline V and J ends were trimmed by 0 bases and 0 bases, with 9 bases remaining between them. The CDR3 runs 15 residues. The CDR3 coding sequence is TGTGCCAGCAGTTACTCAGGGACAAACTCCTACGAGCAGTACTTC. It is translated as CASSYSGTNSYEQYF.

V and J are TRBV5-1 and TRBJ1-2; TRBD1 matches at 9 bases. The germline V gene encodes CDR1 SGHRS and CDR2 YFSETQ. This CDR3 has 16 amino acids. V shed 3 bases, J shed 4 bases, and the junction held 10 bases outside the gene matches. CDR3 in DNA: TGCGCCAGCAGCTGGCGGACAGGGGACCTGGCCTATGGCTACACCTTC. This translates into CASSWRTGDLAYGYTF.

This clone was seen only a few times. The gene calls are TRBV30 and TRBJ2-7; TRBD1 is a possible D gene (6 bases). Trimming took 4 bases from V and 3 from J, leaving 13 bases between them. There are 13 residues in the CDR3. CDR1 and CDR2 (germline): GTSNPN, SVGIG (reference sequence). The CDR3 nucleotides are TGTGCCTGGACAAGGGGGACGAGCTACGAGCAGTACTTC. Protein: CAWTRGTSYEQYF. Drawing the rest from reference TRBV30 and TRBJ2-7, the complete variable domain is SQTIHQWPATLVQPVGSPLSLECTVEGTSNPNLYWYRQAAGRGLQLLFYSVGIGQISSEVPQNLSASRPQDRQFILSSKKLLLSDSGFYLCAWTRGTSYEQYFGPGTRLTVT.

The chain links TRBV18 to TRBJ2-1; 8 bases are shared with TRBD1. J gave up 7 bases and V 2 bases, and 16 bases lay outside the gene matches. Per germline, CDR1 KGHSH and CDR2 LQKENI. CDR3 length equals 18 residues. The CDR3 sequence: CASSPSPGTGARENEQFF. CDR3 bases: TGTGCCAGCTCACCAAGTCCCGGGACAGGAGCCCGCGAGAATGAGCAGTTCTTC. Complete variable domain (other parts from reference TRBV18 and TRBJ2-1): NAGVMQNPRHLVRRRGQEARLRCSPMKGHSHVYWYRQLPEEGLKFMVYLQKENIIDESGMPKERFSAEFPKEGPSILRIQQVVRGDSAAYFCASSPSPGTGARENEQFFGPGTRLTVL.

This sequence joins TRBV9 and TRBJ2-5; 10 bases line up with TRBD2. V shed 3 bases and J 4 bases; nucleotides not matched to a gene: 9. The CDR3 is 16 residues long. In germline, CDR1 is SGDLS, CDR2 YYNGEE. The CDR3 region has the DNA TGTGCCAGCAGCGCCAGACTAGCGGGTTCCCTAGAGACCCAGTACTTC. Translation: CASSARLAGSLETQYF.

The V call is TRBV18, the J call TRBJ1-4; D is unclear. V gave up 3 bases and J gave up 5 bases, with 10 bases separating them. This CDR3 is 14 amino acids long. Germline CDR1 KGHSH, CDR2 LQKENI. Here the CDR3 reads CASSPRVLNEKLFF. The CDR3 DNA reads TGTGCCAGCTCACCGAGGGTGTTGAATGAAAAACTGTTTTTT. Full variable domain (missing parts from reference TRBV18 and TRBJ1-4): NAGVMQNPRHLVRRRGQEARLRCSPMKGHSHVYWYRQLPEEGLKFMVYLQKENIIDESGMPKERFSAEFPKEGPSILRIQQVVRGDSAAYFCASSPRVLNEKLFFGSGTQLSVL.

The J gene is TRBJ2-7, the V gene TRBV5-4; possibly TRBD2 for D (5 bases). Between the trimmed V and J ends, which lost 4 bases and 2 bases, there was a span of 13 bases. Germline V gene sequence: CDR1 SGHNT, CDR2 YYREEE (reference sequence). This CDR3 region has 14 residues. The CDR3 DNA reads as TGTGCCAGCAGCCCTGGGAGCGGTGCCTACGAGCAGTACTTC. It translates to CASSPGSGAYEQYF.

This clone was seen more than once but under ten times. The rearrangement joins TRBV13 to TRBJ2-5; 16 bases are shared with TRBD2. The CDR3 consists of 17 residues. The germline V gene encodes CDR1 PRHDT and CDR2 FYEKMQ (reference sequence). V lost 7 bases and J lost 4; bases outside the gene matches: 9. The CDR3 nucleotides read TGTGCCAGCAAGGGACTAGCGGGAGGGCCGGGAAGAGAGACCCAGTACTTC. It specifies CASKGLAGGPGRETQYF.

This rearrangement joins TRBV5-4 to TRBJ2-5, with 10 positions matching TRBD2. The CDR3 runs to 15 residues. The V segment lost 2 bases and the J segment 3 bases; nucleotides outside the gene matches: 4. Germline V lookup: CDR1 SGHNT, CDR2 YYREEE (reference sequence). CDR3 sequence reads: CASSLRLAGEETQYF. The DNA of the CDR3 is TGTGCCAGCAGCTTAAGGCTAGCGGGAGAAGAGACCCAGTACTTC. The whole variable domain, remainder taken from reference TRBV5-4 and TRBJ2-5, is ETGVTQSPTHLIKTRGQQVTLRCSSQSGHNTVSWYQQALGQGPQFIFQYYREEENGRGNFPPRFSGLQFPNYSSELNVNALELDDSALYLCASSLRLAGEETQYFGPGTRLLVL.

The gene calls are TRBV6-5 and TRBJ1-5; D remains unclear. V was pared by 4 bases and J by 0 bases, with 13 bases between. The CDR3 consists of 16 residues. Germline-derived CDR1 and CDR2 are MNHEY and SVGAGI. The CDR3 DNA follows: TGTGCCAGCAGTTCCACTTCTCTATATAGCAATCAGCCCCAGCATTTT. Translating it yields CASSSTSLYSNQPQHF.

V and J are TRBV18 and TRBJ1-1; 9 bases map to TRBD1. V shed 6 bases and J 0 bases; nucleotides not matched to a gene: 8. Germline values: CDR1 KGHSH, CDR2 LQKENI. The CDR3 runs to 16 residues. CDR3 in DNA: TGTGCCAGCTCCCGTTCGACAGGGGGTTTGAACACTGAAGCTTTCTTT. It encodes CASSRSTGGLNTEAFF.

The chain recombines TRBV29-1 with TRBJ2-7; D may be TRBD2 (5 bases). Trimming pared 4 bases from V and 7 bases from J, leaving 11 bases between. This CDR3 has 11 residues. Germline values: CDR1 SQVTM, CDR2 ANQGSEA. CDR3 in DNA: TGCAGCGTTGCGCAGTCGGGGGAGCAGTACTTC. It specifies CSVAQSGEQYF.

This chain joins TRBV18 and TRBJ1-3, with TRBD1 as a possible D gene (5 bases). Germline values: CDR1 KGHSH, CDR2 LQKENI. This CDR3 region has 17 residues. The V gene lost 2 bases and the J gene lost 0 bases, with 14 bases spanning the gap. The CDR3 protein is CASSPSRDSYSGNTIYF. Written as DNA, the CDR3 is TGTGCCAGCTCACCAAGTCGTGACAGCTACTCTGGAAACACCATATATTTT.

This clone was seen repeatedly, ten times or more. V usage is TRBV29-1 and J usage is TRBJ2-5; TRBD2 matches at 8 bases. The CDR3 has 13 residues. Germline trimming cut 2 bases from V and 1 base from J; bases unmatched to any gene: 0. Germline V gene lookup returns CDR1 SQVTM and CDR2 ANQGSEA. CDR3 bases: TGCAGCGTTGAAACTAGCGGCCAAGAGACCCAGTACTTC. Its translation is CSVETSGQETQYF.

CDR3 bases: TGCGCCAGCAGTCAGGACTTATCCCGGGGGCAAGAGACCCAGTACTTC. The encoded protein is CASSQDLSRGQETQYF. The V call is TRBV5-1, the J call TRBJ2-5; D perhaps matches TRBD2 (6 bases). Germline CDR1 reads SGHRS; CDR2 reads YFSETQ. Trimming removed 5 bases from V and 2 bases from J, with 19 bases in between. The CDR3 loop spans 16 amino acids.

This clone was recorded a few times. This chain uses TRBV5-1 with TRBJ2-3; 7 bases are shared with TRBD2. V lost 4 bases, J lost 2 bases, and 7 bases stayed unmatched. This CDR3 region has 15 residues. Germline CDR1 SGHRS, CDR2 YFSETQ. CDR3 in DNA: TGCGCCAGCAGCCGGAGTGGACTAGACACAGATACGCAGTATTTT. Translating gives CASSRSGLDTDTQYF.

This clone was seen a few times. The CDR3: CASNPKGAGEREQYF. In DNA, the CDR3 is TGTGCCAGCAATCCAAAAGGTGCGGGAGAGAGAGAGCAGTACTTC. The rearrangement links TRBV11-3 to TRBJ2-7; 7 positions agree with TRBD2. The CDR3 consists of 15 residues. CDR1 and CDR2 from the germline V gene are SGHNT and YENEEA. Trimming took 7 bases from V and 7 from J; bases not matched to a gene: 16.

This clone has a handful of counts. The J gene is TRBJ1-4, the V gene TRBV5-1, with D perhaps TRBD1 (5 bases). The germline V gene encodes CDR1 SGHRS and CDR2 YFSETQ. This CDR3 is built from 14 residues. V was pared by 5 bases and J by 8 bases, with 16 bases between. The CDR3 here is CASSEQGREEKLFF. In nucleotides, the CDR3 is TGCGCCAGCAGTGAGCAGGGAAGGGAAGAAAAACTGTTTTTT.

This clone was observed a few times. V is TRBV11-1 and J is TRBJ2-5; 9 bases are shared with TRBD2. After removal of 5 bases from V and 5 bases from J, the junction contained 3 bases not matched to a gene. Germline CDR1 is SGHAT and CDR2 is FQDESV (reference sequence). The CDR3 is 13 amino acids. The CDR3 here is CASSVGLAETQYF. CDR3 in DNA: TGTGCCAGCAGCGTCGGACTAGCGGAGACCCAGTACTTC.